The present TCR beta chain was sequenced within a study of human T cells and chemical hapten exposure. Looking at the study overall: There were weekly diphenylcyclopropenone doses to the scalp for patients throughout the roughly 23-week study. Patch tests put 0.01% DPC on the upper back, read at 6 days. Study-level findings and limits: Controls formed significantly fewer large CDR3 similarity clusters than expanded TCRs did.

The time point here: patch test 1, 2 weeks after DPC sensitization. Described treatment: therapeutic diphenylcyclopropenone sensitization with weekly scalp DPC. The study extracted total RNA from unfractionated whole blood. The germline gives CDR1 WSHSY, CDR2 SAAADI. Trimming removed 3 bases at V and 2 bases at J, with 11 bases between. This CDR3 has 14 amino acids. TCRdb reanalysed the RACE reads using MiXCR and keeps one entry per CDR3 protein. The sample consists of nearly 80,000 distinct CDR3 sequences, about a tenth of them appearing once. This clonotype came up once. What it binds is unknown. The TCR sequence derives from a woman between 45 and 60 years old with alopecia areata. Some clones in this sample may be carry-over from other donors' samples. This chain joins TRBV10-2 and TRBJ2-7, with D unclear. Sequencing was performed on whole blood, taken in connection with sensitization to the hapten diphenylcyclopropenone (DPC). Here the CDR3 reads CASSDHGRAYEQYF. The DNA of the CDR3 is TGCGCCAGCAGTGACCACGGCCGAGCCTACGAGCAGTACTTC.